The next 30 T cell receptor beta chains were all read from a single sample in a study of CD8 T cells in ankylosing spondylitis. Study-wide results and limits: One TCR beta motif, made up of eight highly homologous variants, appeared characteristic of ankylosing spondylitis blood.

The antigens of these receptors remain unknown. TCRdb used MiXCR to reprocess the 5' RACE reads, holding one entry per CDR3 protein. The sample yields 700,000 or so distinct CDR3 sequences, around 20% seen once. Sequences were obtained from blood, either unsorted or a sorted T cell fraction (not recorded which). Source of these receptors: a male donor with ankylosing spondylitis.

The V call is TRBV6-1, the J call TRBJ2-2; a possible D gene is TRBD2 (5 bases). The germline CDR1 and CDR2 sequences are MNHNS and SASEGT. This CDR3 contains 15 residues. V was clipped by 7 bases and J by 7 bases, with 19 bases between them. CDR3 in DNA: TGTGCCAGCAACCCGGGGTTCTCTTGGAGCGGGGAGCTGTTTTTT. This encodes CASNPGFSWSGELFF.

This clonotype has a handful of counts. This chain joins TRBV27 and TRBJ1-2; no firm D call. Germline V gene sequence: CDR1 MNHEY, CDR2 SMNVEV (reference sequence). The CDR3 has 14 amino acids. V was trimmed by 3 bases and J by 1 base, leaving 9 bases between them. CDR3 region: CASSFRGVNYGYTF. Written as DNA, the CDR3 is TGTGCCAGCAGTTTTCGGGGAGTTAACTATGGCTACACCTTC.

This clonotype has ten or more counts. The V and J genes are TRBV20-1 and TRBJ2-1; 10 bases map to TRBD1. With 3 bases clipped from V and 6 bases from J, the junction kept 8 bases outside the gene matches. CDR3 length equals 15 residues. Looked up from germline, CDR1 is DFQATT and CDR2 is SNEGSKA (reference sequence). CDR3 nucleotides: TGCAGTGCTAGCGCGGGACAGGGGATATCCAATGAGCAGTTCTTC. Translation: CSASAGQGISNEQFF.

In its sample, this clonotype was seen many times. This chain uses TRBV12-3 or TRBV12-4 with TRBJ2-1, with 7 bases lining up with TRBD2. The junction had 3 bases not matched to a gene; V was cut back by 1 base and J by 0 bases. The CDR3 covers 16 residues. CDR3 sequence (DNA): TGTGCCAGCAGTTTAGAAGCGGGGATCTCCTACAATGAGCAGTTCTTC. It yields the protein CASSLEAGISYNEQFF.

The chain recombines TRBV19 with TRBJ2-1, with 12 nucleotides matching TRBD2. This CDR3 comprises 16 residues. The trim removed 5 bases at V and 0 bases at J, leaving 2 bases unmatched. CDR1 is LNHDA, CDR2 SQIVND, per germline (reference sequence). The CDR3 nucleotides are TGTGCCAGTAGTCTAGCGGGAGGGCCCTCCTACAATGAGCAGTTCTTC. It encodes CASSLAGGPSYNEQFF.

The chain combines TRBV6-5 with TRBJ1-1; D gene ambiguous. The germline CDR1 and CDR2 sequences are MNHEY and SVGAGI. This CDR3 is built from 11 residues. Trimming left V 6 bases short and J 5 bases short, with 7 bases between. The CDR3 DNA is TGTGCCAGCAGGGTGCGGACTGAAGCTTTCTTT. It encodes CASRVRTEAFF.

This clonotype was seen a handful of times. The chain couples TRBV5-5 to TRBJ1-4; 7 bases are a match to TRBD1. The CDR3 is made up of 16 amino acids. Germline V CDR1 and CDR2: SGHKS, YYEKEE (reference sequence). V lost 4 bases and J lost 7; bases outside the gene matches: 13. In DNA, the CDR3 is TGTGCCAGCAGCCCCCGAGGGGGACAGCGGAGTGAAAAACTGTTTTTT. Translation gives CASSPRGGQRSEKLFF.

This clonotype was found a few times. The chain recombines TRBV20-1 with TRBJ1-5; 9 positions match TRBD1. The CDR3 is 15 residues long. J lost 4 bases, V lost 3 bases, and 7 bases had no gene match. The germline CDR1 and CDR2 sequences are DFQATT and SNEGSKA (reference sequence). CDR3: CSASLKGTGNQPQHF. The CDR3 nucleotides are TGCAGTGCTAGCCTGAAGGGGACAGGGAATCAGCCCCAGCATTTT.

This clonotype was found a few times. The chain recombines TRBV7-2 with TRBJ2-1; 7 bases fit TRBD2. After removal of 0 bases from V and 4 bases from J, the junction contained 6 bases not matched to a gene. The CDR3 loop spans 16 amino acids. Germline V gene lookup returns CDR1 SGHTA and CDR2 FQGNSA. CDR3 coding DNA: TGTGCCAGCAGCTTAGCGTTTTCTAGCGGATACAATGAGCAGTTCTTC. The encoded protein is CASSLAFSSGYNEQFF.

This clonotype turned up a few times. The chain carries TRBV10-3 and TRBJ2-5, with D tentatively TRBD1 or TRBD2 (6 bases each). The CDR3 spans 13 residues. CDR1 is ENHRY and CDR2 is SYGVKD in the germline V gene. V was pared by 10 bases and J by 2 bases, with 14 bases between. CDR3 residues: CATGGWRQETQYF. DNA of the CDR3: TGTGCCACCGGGGGCTGGAGGCAAGAGACCCAGTACTTC.

On this clonotype itself: Its ends do not fully match the called genes, so a read error is possible. This chain connects TRBV7-2 to TRBJ1-1, with D possibly matching TRBD1 (5 bases). There are 15 residues in the CDR3. The germline gives CDR1 SGHTA, CDR2 FQGNSA. CDR3 DNA: TGTGCCAGCAGTTTAGTAGAATCGGGGCGTACTGAAGCTTTCTTT. It translates to CASSLVESGRTEAFF. The full variable domain, rest sourced from reference TRBV7-2 and TRBJ1-1, is GAGVSQSPSNKVTEKGKDVELRCDPISGHTALYWYRQSLGQGLEFLIYFQGNSAPDKSGLPSDRFSAERTGGSVSTLTIQRTQQEDSAVYLCASSLVESGRTEAFFGQGTRLTVV.

This clonotype appeared many times. V and J are TRBV5-1 and TRBJ2-3; 7 bases are shared with TRBD2. Germline CDR1 and CDR2: SGHRS and YFSETQ. The CDR3 spans 16 residues. J gave up 2 bases and V 0 bases, and 6 bases lay outside the gene matches. This chain's CDR3 is CASSLGSSGNTDTQYF. The DNA for the CDR3 is TGCGCCAGCAGCTTGGGTTCTAGCGGAAACACAGATACGCAGTATTTT.

This clonotype came up a few times. This chain uses TRBV20-1 with TRBJ2-7; D is possibly TRBD2 (6 bases). CDR3 length equals 16 residues. Germline CDR1 is DFQATT and CDR2 is SNEGSKA (reference sequence). The germline V and J ends were trimmed by 6 bases and 1 base, with 22 bases remaining between them. Written as DNA, the CDR3 is TGCAGTGCCCGGGACCTTATTCGGGACTCTTCCTACGAGCAGTACTTC. Translating it yields CSARDLIRDSSYEQYF.

The chain carries TRBV3-1 and TRBJ2-2; a weak D match, TRBD2 (5 bases). The CDR3 length is 15 residues. V lost 1 base and J lost 9, with 15 bases in between. Looked up from germline, CDR1 is LGHDT and CDR2 is YNNKEL (reference sequence). Here the CDR3 DNA reads TGTGCCAGCAGCCAAGGGGGATTCGAGGGCAGGGAGCTGTTTTTT. This gives the protein CASSQGGFEGRELFF.

In DNA, the CDR3 is TGCAGTGCGGGAAATAATGAAAAACTGTTTTTT. The encoded protein is CSAGNNEKLFF. V usage is TRBV20-1 and J usage is TRBJ1-4; D uncertain. V was clipped by 6 bases and J by 4 bases, with 6 bases between them. The CDR3 covers 11 residues. In germline, CDR1 is DFQATT, CDR2 SNEGSKA (reference sequence).

The chain has TRBV6-5 and TRBJ2-1; D not certain. CDR1 and CDR2 from the germline V gene are MNHEY and SVGAGI. This CDR3 has 13 residues. V lost 0 bases and J lost 5, with 5 bases in between. The CDR3 nucleotides read TGTGCCAGCAGTTACTCGATGGACAATGAGCAGTTCTTC. Translation gives CASSYSMDNEQFF.

V and J are TRBV7-9 and TRBJ2-1; the D is unclear. Germline loops: CDR1 SEHNR, CDR2 FQNEAQ (reference sequence). V shed 5 bases and J shed 9 bases, with 14 bases lying between them. CDR3 length: 13 residues. The DNA for the CDR3 is TGTGCCAGCAGCCCCACAGCGTCCGTTGAGCAGTTCTTC. The encoded protein is CASSPTASVEQFF.

The table lists this clonotype with a few counts. The chain couples TRBV5-1 to TRBJ2-1, with D perhaps matching TRBD1 (6 bases). Trimming removed 1 base from V and 8 bases from J, with 19 bases in between. The CDR3 runs to 16 residues. Germline V gives CDR1 SGHRS, CDR2 YFSETQ. DNA of the CDR3: TGCGCCAGCAGCTTGCTCTCCGGGACAACGGGCGATGAGCAGTTCTTC. Its translation is CASSLLSGTTGDEQFF.

At least ten counts were recorded for this clonotype. The chain carries TRBV5-6 and TRBJ2-7; the D is unclear. The CDR3 is 11 residues long. Looked up from germline, CDR1 is SGHDT and CDR2 is YYEEEE. The ends were cut back, 2 bases at V and 2 bases at J, with 2 bases in the middle. CDR3 residues: CASSFAYEQYF. The CDR3 nucleotides are TGTGCCAGCAGCTTCGCCTACGAGCAGTACTTC.

V gene TRBV11-2 combines with J gene TRBJ1-2, with 7 bases lining up with TRBD1. CDR3 length: 15 residues. Per the germline V gene, CDR1 is SGHAT and CDR2 is FQNNGV. Germline trimming cut 2 bases from V and 4 bases from J; bases unmatched to any gene: 7. CDR3: CASSLLAGGSYGYTF. Written as DNA, the CDR3 is TGTGCCAGCAGCTTACTGGCAGGGGGGAGCTATGGCTACACCTTC.

The chain couples TRBV7-2 to TRBJ2-1; TRBD2 matches 7 bases. V dropped 8 bases and J dropped 3; count of bases not matched to a gene: 10. The CDR3 is made up of 15 amino acids. CDR1 is SGHTA, CDR2 FQGNSA, per germline. The CDR3: CASSGGAGIYNEQFF. CDR3 nucleotides: TGTGCCAGCTCGGGTGGAGCGGGAATCTACAATGAGCAGTTCTTC.

The rearrangement joins TRBV12-3 or TRBV12-4 to TRBJ2-1; TRBD1 matches 9 bases. CDR3 size: 15 residues. The ends lost 5 bases at V and 6 bases at J; junction bases unmatched: 8. CDR3 region: CASSLRTDRGNEQFF. CDR3 nucleotides: TGTGCCAGCAGTCTCCGGACGGACAGGGGCAATGAGCAGTTCTTC.

This clonotype showed up just a few times. The V gene is TRBV5-1, the J gene TRBJ2-7; maybe TRBD2 (6 bases). Per germline, CDR1 SGHRS and CDR2 YFSETQ. V lost 1 base and J 1 base, leaving 9 bases between the germline ends. The CDR3 extends over 14 amino acids. CDR3 residues: CASSLWGESYEQYF. In DNA, the CDR3 is TGCGCCAGCAGCTTGTGGGGGGAATCCTACGAGCAGTACTTC. Full variable domain (remainder filled in from reference TRBV5-1 and TRBJ2-7): KAGVTQTPRYLIKTRGQQVTLSCSPISGHRSVSWYQQTPGQGLQFLFEYFSETQRNKGNFPGRFSGRQFSNSRSEMNVSTLELGDSALYLCASSLWGESYEQYFGPGTRLTVT.

The V gene is TRBV19, the J gene TRBJ1-1; TRBD1 might be the D (6 bases). Germline V gives CDR1 LNHDA, CDR2 SQIVND (reference sequence). The CDR3 runs to 16 residues. The V and J ends lost 3 bases and 1 base respectively, with 15 bases between them. The CDR3 DNA reads TGTGCCAGTAGTATTTTCCTTGGACAGAGGAACACTGAAGCTTTCTTT. Protein: CASSIFLGQRNTEAFF.

The chain employs TRBV5-8 and TRBJ2-7, with 10 positions matching TRBD1. The CDR3 sequence is 15 residues long. CDR1 SGHTS and CDR2 YDEGEE come from the germline V gene. Germline trimming cut 4 bases from V and 3 bases from J; bases unmatched to any gene: 7. The CDR3 coding sequence is TGTGCCAGCAGCCTCGGACAGGGGGTCAACTACGAGCAGTACTTC. It specifies CASSLGQGVNYEQYF.

This clonotype was seen only once. The V and J genes are TRBV7-9 and TRBJ1-1, with 8 bases aligning to TRBD1. The CDR3 is made up of 14 amino acids. CDR1 and CDR2 from the germline V gene are SEHNR and FQNEAQ (reference sequence). Trimming cost V 4 bases and J 6 bases; bases outside gene matches: 7. For the CDR3, the DNA is TGTGCCAGCAGCTCCCGACAGGGGCTCGCTGAAGCTTTCTTT. Translated: CASSSRQGLAEAFF.

This clonotype was picked up a small number of times. V usage is TRBV27 and J usage is TRBJ1-1; TRBD1 matches 9 bases. The CDR3 extends over 15 amino acids. Germline loops: CDR1 MNHEY, CDR2 SMNVEV (reference sequence). V gave up 3 bases and J gave up 4 bases; unmatched junction bases: 6. This CDR3 is CASSFGTGKSTEAFF. CDR3 DNA sequence: TGTGCCAGCAGTTTCGGGACAGGGAAATCCACTGAAGCTTTCTTT.

This clonotype has ten or more counts. This chain uses TRBV7-9 with TRBJ2-3; a weak D match, TRBD2 (5 bases). The CDR3 runs to 16 residues. Trimming stripped 4 bases from V and 0 bases from J, with 14 bases between. Per the germline V gene, CDR1 is SEHNR and CDR2 is FQNEAQ (reference sequence). The CDR3 region is CASSSSDWRSTDTQYF. The CDR3 coding sequence is TGTGCCAGCAGCTCCTCGGACTGGAGAAGCACAGATACGCAGTATTTT.

In regard to this clonotype: One junction end does not reproduce the germline sequence, and a read error may be involved. V and J are TRBV6-1 and TRBJ2-2, with TRBD2 matching over 13 bases. Looked up from germline, CDR1 is MNHNS and CDR2 is SASEGT. The CDR3 has 18 residues. In DNA form, the CDR3 reads TGTGCCAGCAGCGAAGAGGGACTAGCGGGACGTGGAGGCGGGGAGCTGTTTTTT. It translates to CASSEEGLAGRGGGELFF.

The chain is built from TRBV20-1 and TRBJ2-5, with 8 bases fitting TRBD2. Germline V lookup: CDR1 DFQATT, CDR2 SNEGSKA (reference sequence). The CDR3 consists of 14 residues. J was trimmed by 3 bases and V by 3 bases; bases with no gene match: 6. The CDR3 sequence is CSASTRGGKETQYF. The CDR3 DNA is TGCAGTGCTAGCACCCGGGGGGGGAAAGAGACCCAGTACTTC.